These T cell receptor beta chains were read from a single sample in a study of T cell responses to AZD1222 COVID-19 vaccine. Produced via immunoSEQ multiplex PCR; TCRdb's table is partial and in-frame only. The table shows more than 150,000 clones, with more than 75% occurring only once. The sample here was peripheral blood, taken on day 0 of AZD1222 vaccination. These receptors all stem from an adult in good health. Both conserved end residues are part of each CDR3. Fields, in order: D gene, J gene, clone size, V gene, CDR3 protein, CDR3 DNA. A D gene is named only where the DNA matches it firmly. Clone size, where shown, is once, few, many, or a class for clones that have expanded.

TRBD2,TRBJ2-1,NA,TRBV3-1/TRBV3-2,CASSHARGLAGNNEQFF,TGTGCCAGCAGCCACGCTAGGGGACTAGCGGGGAACAATGAGCAGTTCTTC
NA,TRBJ1-1,NA,TRBV28,CASSLSFGAGEAFF,TGTGCCAGCAGTTTATCTTTTGGTGCAGGGGAAGCTTTCTTT
TRBD1,TRBJ1-2,NA,TRBV27,CASSLTGQGLTNYGYTF,TGTGCCAGCAGTCTCACGGGACAGGGGCTTACTAACTATGGCTACACCTTC
NA,TRBJ2-7,NA,TRBV11-2,CASSPGTSNSYEQYF,TGTGCCAGCAGCCCCGGGACAAGCAACTCCTACGAGCAGTACTTC
TRBD1,TRBJ1-5,NA,TRBV27,CASSLDRGTSNQPQHF,TGTGCCAGCAGCCTCGACAGGGGGACGAGCAATCAGCCCCAGCATTTT
NA,TRBJ1-1,once,TRBV19,CASSKLNTEAFF,TGTGCCAGTAGTAAATTAAACACTGAAGCTTTCTTT
TRBD1,TRBJ2-1,NA,TRBV10-1,CASSKGQGATNEQFF,TGCGCCAGCAGTAAGGGACAGGGGGCGACTAATGAGCAGTTCTTC
NA,TRBJ1-5,few,TRBV6-5,CASRRDTNQPQHF,TGTGCCAGCAGGCGGGACACGAATCAGCCCCAGCATTTT
NA,TRBJ2-7,NA,TRBV2,CASVVGVSYEQYF,TGTGCCAGCGTAGTGGGGGTCTCCTACGAGCAGTACTTC
NA,TRBJ2-5,NA,TRBV12-2,CASRLVRGKVVGEETQYF,TGTGCAAGTCGCTTAGTCCGTGGTAAAGTGGTAGGTGAGGAGACCCAGTACTTC
NA,TRBJ2-1,NA,TRBV7-3,CASSFSGLGEQFF,TGTGCCAGCAGCTTCTCGGGCTTGGGTGAGCAGTTCTTC
NA,TRBJ1-2,once,TRBV6-2/TRBV6-3,CASSRDIGYTF,TGTGCCAGCAGTAGGGACATTGGCTACACCTTC
NA,TRBJ1-3,once,TRBV2,CASSEQGSGGNTIYF,TGTGCCAGCAGTGAGCAGGGGAGCGGCGGAAACACCATATATTTT
TRBD1,TRBJ1-2,once,TRBV4-3,CASSQDLGQGAGYTF,TGCGCCAGCAGCCAAGATCTAGGACAGGGGGCTGGCTACACCTTC
NA,TRBJ1-4,NA,TRBV9,CASSTNLRDGRDEKLFF,TGTGCCAGCAGCACAAACCTCCGGGACGGTCGCGATGAAAAACTGTTTTTT
NA,TRBJ1-5,NA,TRBV9,CASSQLGGPQHF,TGTGCCAGCAGTCAGTTGGGAGGGCCCCAGCATTTT
NA,TRBJ2-5,NA,TRBV19,CASSNTRGETQYF,TGTGCCAGTAGCAATACTAGGGGAGAGACCCAGTACTTC
NA,TRBJ1-2,NA,TRBV25-1,CASSDDTSGSYGYTF,TGTGCCAGCAGCGACGACACCTCCGGATCCTATGGCTACACCTTC
TRBD2,TRBJ2-1,NA,TRBV5-4,CASTWGGGASSYNEQFF,TGTGCCAGCACGTGGGGCGGGGGGGCATCTTCCTACAATGAGCAGTTCTTC
NA,TRBJ2-1,NA,TRBV5-4,CASSSGPGYYNEQFF,TGTGCCAGCAGCTCCGGCCCGGGTTATTACAATGAGCAGTTCTTC
NA,TRBJ1-6,NA,TRBV6-6,CASSYSASDSPLHF,TGTGCCAGCAGTTACTCAGCGTCCGATTCACCCCTCCACTTT
TRBD1,TRBJ1-4,NA,TRBV5-4,CASSTGQPDEKLFF,TGTGCCAGCAGTACGGGACAGCCAGATGAAAAACTGTTTTTT
NA,TRBJ1-2,NA,TRBV3-1/TRBV3-2,CASSQGRTGPSGYTF,TGTGCCAGCAGCCAAGGGAGAACCGGTCCAAGTGGCTACACCTTC
NA,TRBJ1-2,NA,TRBV6-1,CASSEKQAVLRCYTF,TGTGCCAGCAGTGAAAAACAGGCGGTACTTCGATGCTACACCTTC
NA,TRBJ2-7,NA,TRBV15,CATSIAGYAEQYF,TGTGCCACCAGCATTGCAGGGTACGCCGAGCAGTACTTC
TRBD2,TRBJ2-1,NA,TRBV27,CASSSSGSLYNEQFF,TGTGCCAGCAGCTCTAGCGGGAGTCTGTACAATGAGCAGTTCTTC
NA,TRBJ1-5,NA,TRBV18,CASSWGQNSNQPQHF,TGTGCCAGCTCATGGGGGCAGAATAGCAATCAGCCCCAGCATTTT
TRBD1,TRBJ2-5,once,TRBV5-4,CASSLGQGETQYF,TGTGCCAGCAGCCTCGGACAGGGAGAGACCCAGTACTTC
NA,TRBJ2-7,once,TRBV5-5,CASSPWTDGYEQYF,TGTGCCAGCAGCCCCTGGACAGATGGCTACGAGCAGTACTTC
TRBD1,TRBJ1-5,NA,TRBV19,CASTTGTGHQPQHF,TGTGCCAGTACCACCGGGACAGGGCATCAGCCCCAGCATTTT
NA,TRBJ2-3,NA,TRBV2,CASSDRVGRGTDTQYF,TGTGCCAGCAGTGATCGAGTGGGCAGGGGCACAGATACGCAGTATTTT
TRBD2,TRBJ2-7,NA,TRBV3-1/TRBV3-2,CASSRTSGSLAYEQYF,TGTGCCAGCAGCCGAACTAGCGGGAGTCTCGCCTACGAGCAGTACTTC
TRBD2,TRBJ2-7,once,TRBV6-2/TRBV6-3,CASSYSRTSLILTYEQYF,TGTGCCAGCAGTTACTCTCGGACTAGCCTAATCCTAACCTACGAGCAGTACTTC
TRBD1,TRBJ2-3,once,TRBV7-2,CASSLSPGTGADTQYF,TGTGCCAGCAGCTTATCCCCCGGGACAGGGGCAGATACGCAGTATTTT
TRBD2,TRBJ2-7,NA,TRBV6-5,CANSSGEQYF,TGTGCCAACTCTAGCGGCGAGCAGTACTTC
NA,TRBJ2-7,NA,TRBV6-5,CASRPSFEDPYEQYF,TGTGCCAGCAGGCCCTCCTTTGAGGACCCCTACGAGCAGTACTTC
NA,TRBJ2-2,NA,TRBV9,CASSARTIGELFF,TGTGCCAGCAGCGCCAGAACGATCGGGGAGCTGTTTTTT
TRBD2,TRBJ2-5,once,TRBV2,CASSESLAAGETQYF,TGTGCCAGCAGTGAAAGTCTAGCGGCCGGCGAGACCCAGTACTTC
NA,TRBJ1-6,NA,TRBV6-5,CASNSLSYNSPLHF,TGTGCCAGCAACAGTCTCTCCTATAATTCACCCCTCCACTTT
NA,TRBJ2-2,NA,TRBV5-1,CASSFNRATGELFF,TGCGCCAGCAGCTTCAATAGGGCCACCGGGGAGCTGTTTTTT
NA,TRBJ2-1,NA,TRBV4-1,CASSSDLVSYNEQFF,TGCGCCAGCAGCTCGGACTTAGTAAGCTACAATGAGCAGTTCTTC
NA,TRBJ1-2,NA,TRBV27,CASSLSGEGTNYGYTF,TGTGCCAGCAGTTTATCGGGGGAGGGGACCAACTATGGCTACACCTTC
NA,TRBJ1-1,NA,TRBV6-5,CASSSWGSSNTEAFF,TGTGCCAGCAGTTCCTGGGGCAGCTCGAACACTGAAGCTTTCTTT
TRBD1,TRBJ2-5,NA,TRBV18,CASSPSDRPNTQYF,TGTGCCAGCTCACCGTCGGACAGGCCCAATACCCAGTACTTC
NA,TRBJ2-5,NA,TRBV5-5,CASSATGTSKETQYF,TGTGCCAGCAGCGCGACCGGGACATCTAAAGAGACCCAGTACTTC